This record looks at one TCR beta chain sequence and its context. Its antigen is currently unknown. The repertoire was sequenced with immunoSEQ multiplex PCR; TCRdb's copy has only in-frame clones and lacks some. This table has about a million clones, about 76% appearing once. The study enrolled healthy HIV-negative adults without recent acute infections or vaccinations as donors. This sample is part of a study of shared clonotypes between healthy human individuals. Study-level findings and limits: Several donors showed sharing of approximately 5% of naive CD4 clonotypes.

This CDR3 region has 16 residues. V was clipped by 5 bases and J by 0 bases; unmatched bases: 6. Germline lookup yields CDR1 SNHLY and CDR2 FYNNEI. This chain links TRBV2 with TRBJ2-7, with 11 bases that match TRBD2. This receptor was obtained from a man younger than 35 in good health. Input material: memory CD4+ T cells sorted from blood. Sample subset: CD45RA-negative fraction. CDR3: CASSLPSGGYSYEQYF. The CDR3 nucleotides read TGTGCCAGCAGTCTCCCTAGCGGGGGGTACTCCTACGAGCAGTACTTC.